Below, 29 T cell receptor beta chains from the same sample are listed, as sequenced in a study of T-cell memory formation after mild COVID-19. In TCRdb, the 5' RACE reads were re-called with MiXCR into one record per CDR3 protein. The sample has 150,000 to 200,000 distinct CDR3 sequences, 11% seen once. Material for sequencing was PBMCs or a T cell subset sorted from them (not recorded which). The receptors stem from a man between 18 and 29 years old who had mild COVID-19 (a few samples of this study predate the infection). Cell type and time point are not known.

The J gene is TRBJ2-1, the V gene TRBV5-1, with D uncertain. Germline lookup yields CDR1 SGHRS and CDR2 YFSETQ. V was shortened by 0 bases and J by 10 bases, with 14 bases between the two germline ends. The CDR3 is 14 residues long. This CDR3 reads CASSLAGSYREQFF. The CDR3 DNA sequence: TGCGCCAGCAGCTTGGCTGGTTCCTACCGAGAGCAGTTCTTC.

This clonotype appeared a few times. The rearrangement uses TRBV28 and TRBJ2-3; the D gene is possibly TRBD2 (6 bases). CDR1 is MDHEN and CDR2 is SYDVKM in the germline V gene. The V end lost 7 bases, the J end lost 0 bases, and 14 bases lay between the germline ends. The CDR3 sequence is 15 residues long. The CDR3 DNA is TGTGCCAGCACCCTACCGGGACTTAGCACAGATACGCAGTATTTT. Translating gives CASTLPGLSTDTQYF. Filled out from reference TRBV28 and TRBJ2-3, the complete variable domain reads DVKVTQSSRYLVKRTGEKVFLECVQDMDHENMFWYRQDPGLGLRLIYFSYDVKMKEKGDIPEGYSVSREKKERFSLILESASTNQTSMYLCASTLPGLSTDTQYFGPGTRLTVL.

A few counts support this clonotype. This chain connects TRBV5-1 to TRBJ2-7, with 10 bases lining up with TRBD1. This CDR3 has 14 residues. Trimming removed 4 bases from V and 3 bases from J; junction bases left unmatched: 4. The germline CDR1 and CDR2 sequences are SGHRS and YFSETQ. CDR3 DNA sequence: TGCGCCAGCAGCGGGACAGGGGAGGTCTACGAGCAGTACTTC. Translation gives CASSGTGEVYEQYF.

The rearrangement uses TRBV19 and TRBJ1-1; perhaps TRBD1 as D (5 bases). V lost 7 bases, J lost 5 bases, and 17 bases lay in between. The CDR3 is 14 amino acids. Germline assignment: CDR1 LNHDA and CDR2 SQIVND (reference sequence). CDR3 protein: CASILKARGTEAFF. In nucleotides, the CDR3 is TGTGCCAGTATTTTAAAGGCTCGGGGGACTGAAGCTTTCTTT.

This sequence joins TRBV5-1 and TRBJ1-2; possible D gene TRBD1, 5 bases. Trimming shortened V by 1 base and J by 1 base, and 11 bases separated the two germline ends. CDR3 length: 15 residues. Germline-derived CDR1 and CDR2 are SGHRS and YFSETQ. CDR3 residues: CASSLTGPYNYGYTF. DNA of the CDR3: TGCGCCAGCAGCTTGACAGGACCTTATAACTATGGCTACACCTTC.

The rearrangement joins TRBV10-3 to TRBJ1-1; TRBD1 is a possible D gene (5 bases). The germline gives CDR1 ENHRY, CDR2 SYGVKD. The V end was cut by 8 bases, the J end by 10 bases, with 20 bases between. CDR3 length equals 13 residues. The CDR3 coding sequence is TGTGCCATCGCCTTGGACAAATTGAACCCAGCTTTCTTT. Translated: CAIALDKLNPAFF.

This clonotype was recorded a few times. The CDR3, as DNA: TGTGCCAGTGGCGGCGGGACAGGCCGATTTAACTATGGCTACACCTTC. Its translation is CASGGGTGRFNYGYTF. This chain connects TRBV19 to TRBJ1-2; 8 nucleotides line up with TRBD1. CDR1 and CDR2 (germline): LNHDA, SQIVND (reference sequence). This CDR3 spans 16 amino acids. V was clipped by 8 bases and J by 1 base; unmatched bases: 12.

This clonotype was seen more than once but under ten times. The CDR3 sequence: CASSVFYSGANVLTF. DNA for the CDR3: TGTGCCAGCAGCGTCTTCTACTCTGGGGCCAACGTCCTGACTTTC. V and J are TRBV5-6 and TRBJ2-6; D unresolved. Germline V gene lookup returns CDR1 SGHDT and CDR2 YYEEEE. V was cut by 4 bases and J by 0 bases, with 8 bases left in between. This CDR3 comprises 15 residues.

The rearrangement uses TRBV5-5 and TRBJ2-7; 11 bases agree with TRBD1. Germline assignment: CDR1 SGHKS and CDR2 YYEKEE (reference sequence). V lost 4 bases, J lost 1 base, and 7 bases stayed unmatched. CDR3 length equals 16 residues. The CDR3 loop is CASSTSGQGGSYEQYF. CDR3 DNA sequence: TGTGCCAGCAGCACATCGGGACAGGGGGGATCCTACGAGCAGTACTTC.

This clonotype was detected many times. The gene calls are TRBV12-3 or TRBV12-4 and TRBJ2-1; D gene ambiguous. This CDR3 spans 14 amino acids. V was trimmed by 3 bases and J by 5 bases, leaving 11 bases between them. The CDR3 reads CASSFGQTNNEQFF. In nucleotides, the CDR3 is TGTGCCAGCAGTTTCGGGCAGACAAACAATGAGCAGTTCTTC.

This clonotype was recorded at least ten times. V gene TRBV5-1 combines with J gene TRBJ2-7, with 7 bases identical to TRBD1. Germline V CDR1 and CDR2: SGHRS, YFSETQ. V shed 0 bases, J shed 3 bases, and the junction held 0 bases outside the gene matches. This CDR3 contains 13 residues. In DNA, the CDR3 is TGCGCCAGCAGCTTGGACAGGGGCTACGAGCAGTACGTC. Translation: CASSLDRGYEQYV.

J is TRBJ1-6 and V is TRBV6-6; D uncertain. Germline V CDR1 and CDR2: MNHNY, SVGAGI (reference sequence). V lost 6 bases, J lost 11 bases, and 17 bases lay in between. This CDR3 comprises 14 residues. The CDR3 sequence: CASRLGPRVAPLHF. CDR3 in DNA: TGTGCCAGCAGGTTGGGCCCCCGAGTGGCACCCCTCCACTTT.

The chain links TRBV4-3 to TRBJ2-1; 8 nucleotides align to TRBD2. The CDR3 is made up of 16 amino acids. Germline CDR1 reads LGHNA; CDR2 reads YSLEER. The junction had 8 bases not matched to a gene; V was cut back by 2 bases and J by 5 bases. Written as DNA, the CDR3 is TGCGCCAGCAGCCAATCAGGGCGGGGGGACGACAATGAGCAGTTCTTC. This codes for CASSQSGRGDDNEQFF.

In this sample, this clonotype turned up a few times. The junction departs from germline at one end; a sequencing error may be responsible. V gene TRBV6-2 or TRBV6-3 combines with J gene TRBJ1-1; perhaps TRBD1 as D (6 bases). Germline CDR1 is MNHEY and CDR2 is SVGEGT. The CDR3 contains 16 residues. The CDR3 spells CAISHGDIPSGTEAFF. The DNA of the CDR3 is TGTGCCATCAGTCACGGGGACATCCCTTCCGGCACTGAAGCTTTCTTT.

The V gene is TRBV5-1, the J gene TRBJ1-3; 7 nucleotides match TRBD1. CDR1 and CDR2 from the germline V gene are SGHRS and YFSETQ. This CDR3 has 14 amino acids. J gave up 5 bases and V 4 bases, and 6 bases lay outside the gene matches. CDR3 nucleotides: TGCGCCAGCAGCGGAGGGACAGCCCGAAACACCATATATTTT. Translation: CASSGGTARNTIYF.

The chain is built from TRBV4-2 and TRBJ2-1, with 10 positions matching TRBD2. Germline CDR1 reads LGHNA; CDR2 reads YNFKEQ. V trimming: 1 base; J trimming: 4 bases; junction bases outside the gene matches: 7. CDR3 size: 17 residues. The CDR3 DNA reads as TGTGCCAGCAGCCAAGGTCCGAGCGGGGGGGCTTACAATGAGCAGTTCTTC. Translation gives CASSQGPSGGAYNEQFF.

This clonotype turned up a few times. The CDR3 region is CSVQGTGSEAFF. The CDR3 nucleotides read TGCAGCGTTCAGGGGACTGGGTCTGAAGCTTTCTTT. The chain uses TRBV29-1 and TRBJ1-1, with D possibly TRBD1 on 6 matching bases. Trimming pared 5 bases from V and 6 bases from J, leaving 13 bases between. Germline assignment: CDR1 SQVTM and CDR2 ANQGSEA. CDR3 size: 12 residues.

This clonotype was seen more than once but under ten times. The rearrangement links TRBV12-3 or TRBV12-4 to TRBJ1-5; TRBD1 is a possible D gene (6 bases). Trimming took off 5 bases at V and 0 bases at J, with 14 bases between the two ends. The CDR3 spans 16 residues. Here the CDR3 DNA reads TGTGCCAGCAGTCCGGGAGGGGGGTATAGCAATCAGCCCCAGCATTTT. It specifies CASSPGGGYSNQPQHF.

The chain joins TRBV11-2 to TRBJ2-3; no firm D call. This CDR3 is built from 12 residues. CDR1 SGHAT and CDR2 FQNNGV come from the germline V gene. V lost 5 bases and J 6 bases, leaving 9 bases between the germline ends. CDR3 in amino acids: CASSPPQDTQYF. CDR3 nucleotides: TGTGCCAGCAGCCCCCCGCAGGATACGCAGTATTTT.

The V and J genes are TRBV4-3 and TRBJ1-4; no clear D gene. The V and J ends lost 0 bases and 8 bases respectively, with 7 bases between them. This CDR3 has 13 residues. Germline values: CDR1 LGHNA, CDR2 YSLEER. The CDR3 DNA follows: TGCGCCAGCAGCCAAGATGTGGGGGAAAAACTGTTTTTT. Translation: CASSQDVGEKLFF.

This clonotype appeared a few times. V and J are TRBV2 and TRBJ2-3; 8 bases are shared with TRBD2. The CDR3 runs to 13 residues. V trimming: 6 bases; J trimming: 6 bases; junction bases outside the gene matches: 5. CDR1 and CDR2 (germline): SNHLY, FYNNEI. CDR3 sequence reads: CASSGRLADTQYF. In DNA form, the CDR3 reads TGTGCCAGCAGCGGGAGACTAGCGGATACGCAGTATTTT.

The chain employs TRBV12-3 or TRBV12-4 and TRBJ2-7, with D perhaps matching TRBD2 (7 bases). The CDR3 loop spans 14 amino acids. Trimming removed 2 bases from V and 9 bases from J, with 17 bases in between. CDR3 residues: CASSLMGGLSGQYF. DNA of the CDR3: TGTGCCAGCAGTTTAATGGGGGGGCTGAGTGGGCAGTACTTC.

This clonotype was observed at least ten times. J is TRBJ1-2 and V is TRBV30; TRBD1 aligns across 10 bases. Trimming at V came to 3 bases and at J to 8 bases, leaving 6 bases not matched to a gene. There are 13 residues in the CDR3. Germline CDR1 is GTSNPN and CDR2 is SVGIG (reference sequence). In DNA, the CDR3 is TGTGCCTGGAGCGCCGGACAGGGGGGAGGCTACACCTTC. Translating it yields CAWSAGQGGGYTF.

This clonotype was counted ten times or more. The V call is TRBV5-4, the J call TRBJ2-6, with a possible D match to TRBD1 (7 bases). The CDR3 length is 19 residues. Deletions cut 1 base from V and 0 bases from J, with 17 bases between. Germline V gives CDR1 SGHNT, CDR2 YYREEE (reference sequence). In DNA form, the CDR3 reads TGTGCCAGCAGCTTGAGAACGGGGGACAGATTCTCTGGGGCCAACGTCCTGACTTTC. Amino acid sequence: CASSLRTGDRFSGANVLTF. The complete variable domain, with remaining parts taken from reference TRBV5-4 and TRBJ2-6, reads ETGVTQSPTHLIKTRGQQVTLRCSSQSGHNTVSWYQQALGQGPQFIFQYYREEENGRGNFPPRFSGLQFPNYSSELNVNALELDDSALYLCASSLRTGDRFSGANVLTFGAGSRLTVL.

The chain joins TRBV12-3 or TRBV12-4 to TRBJ2-5, with D maybe TRBD1 (5 bases). The CDR3 spans 13 residues. Trimming removed 3 bases at V and 5 bases at J, with 10 bases between. CDR3 nucleotides: TGTGCCAGCAGTTTCCCAGGGTTGGAGACCCAGTACTTC. This encodes CASSFPGLETQYF.

This clonotype occurred a few times. The chain joins TRBV7-2 to TRBJ2-1; 10 nucleotides agree with TRBD2. CDR3 size: 18 residues. With 3 bases clipped from V and 4 bases from J, the junction kept 12 bases outside the gene matches. Per the germline V gene, CDR1 is SGHTA and CDR2 is FQGNSA. CDR3 DNA: TGTGCCAGCAGCTTCGAGGGGAAGACTAGCGGGCTATACAATGAGCAGTTCTTC. Protein product: CASSFEGKTSGLYNEQFF.

The rearrangement links TRBV29-1 to TRBJ1-5, with 10 bases aligning to TRBD1. CDR3 size: 13 residues. The germline V gene has CDR1 SQVTM and CDR2 ANQGSEA. Losses at the gene ends were 4 bases for V and 4 bases for J; bases not matched to a gene: 1. The CDR3 DNA follows: TGCAGCGTTGGGGACAGGGGAAATCAGCCCCAGCATTTT. Its protein is CSVGDRGNQPQHF.

This chain joins TRBV6-5 and TRBJ1-3, with D perhaps TRBD1 (6 bases). This CDR3 comprises 16 residues. Germline-derived CDR1 and CDR2 are MNHEY and SVGAGI. The V end lost 0 bases, the J end lost 4 bases, and 13 bases lay between the germline ends. The CDR3 region is CASSYSSGHLGNTIYF. The CDR3 DNA follows: TGTGCCAGCAGTTACTCGTCGGGACACCTAGGAAACACCATATATTTT.

The chain joins TRBV7-9 to TRBJ2-3; D is unresolved. Trimming stripped 4 bases from V and 11 bases from J, with 16 bases between. This CDR3 is built from 13 residues. Germline-derived CDR1 and CDR2 are SEHNR and FQNEAQ (reference sequence). This CDR3 is CASSSPPWSGQYF. Written as DNA, the CDR3 is TGTGCCAGCAGCTCACCCCCATGGTCGGGGCAGTATTTT.